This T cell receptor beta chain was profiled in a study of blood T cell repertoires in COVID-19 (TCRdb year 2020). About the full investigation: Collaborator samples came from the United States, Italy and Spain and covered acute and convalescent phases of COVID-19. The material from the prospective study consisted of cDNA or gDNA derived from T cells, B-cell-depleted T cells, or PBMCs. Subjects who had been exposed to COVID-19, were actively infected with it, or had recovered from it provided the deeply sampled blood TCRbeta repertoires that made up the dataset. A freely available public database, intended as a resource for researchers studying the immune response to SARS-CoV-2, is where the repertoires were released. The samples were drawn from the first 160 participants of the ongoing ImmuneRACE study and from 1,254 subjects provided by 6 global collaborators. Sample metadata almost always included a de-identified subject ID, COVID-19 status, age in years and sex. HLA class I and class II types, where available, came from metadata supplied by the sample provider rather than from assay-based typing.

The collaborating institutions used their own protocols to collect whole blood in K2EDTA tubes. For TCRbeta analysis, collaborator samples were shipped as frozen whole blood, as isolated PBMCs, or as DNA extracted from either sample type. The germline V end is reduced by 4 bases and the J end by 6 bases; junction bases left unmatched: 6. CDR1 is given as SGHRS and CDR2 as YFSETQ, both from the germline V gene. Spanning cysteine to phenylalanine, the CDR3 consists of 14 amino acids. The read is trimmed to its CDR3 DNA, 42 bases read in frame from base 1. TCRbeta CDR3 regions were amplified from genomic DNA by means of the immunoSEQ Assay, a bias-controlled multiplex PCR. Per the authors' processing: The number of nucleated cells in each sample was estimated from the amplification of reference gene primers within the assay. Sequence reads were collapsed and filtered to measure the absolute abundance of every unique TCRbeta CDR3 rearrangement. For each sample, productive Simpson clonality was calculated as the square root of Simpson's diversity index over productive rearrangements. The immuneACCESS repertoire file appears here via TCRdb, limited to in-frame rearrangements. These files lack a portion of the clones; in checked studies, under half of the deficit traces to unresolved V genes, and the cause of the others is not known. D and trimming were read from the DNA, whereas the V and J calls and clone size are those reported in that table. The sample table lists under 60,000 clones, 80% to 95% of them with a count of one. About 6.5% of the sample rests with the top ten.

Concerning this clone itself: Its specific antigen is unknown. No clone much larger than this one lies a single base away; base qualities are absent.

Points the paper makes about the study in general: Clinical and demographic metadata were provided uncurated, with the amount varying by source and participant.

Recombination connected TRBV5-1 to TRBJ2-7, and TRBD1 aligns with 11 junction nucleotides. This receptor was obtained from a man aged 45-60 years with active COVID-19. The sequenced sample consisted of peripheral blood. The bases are TGCGCCAGCAGCGCCGGACAGGGGGCGTTCGAGCAGTACTTC. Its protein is CASSAGQGAFEQYF.